Below, one T cell receptor (beta chain) is given with its context. Its cognate antigen is unknown. For each subset, genomic DNA was distributed in equal portions over several immunoSEQ plates. Measured with immunoSEQ multiplex PCR; TCRdb has only the in-frame clones, and not every one. The sample consists of about 2.4 million clones, 80% to 95% of them appearing once. These data originate in a study of shared clonotypes between healthy human individuals. The study, taken as a whole, reports: An effect of sequencing depth on clonotype sharing among donors was expected. Estimated richness was generally greater in naive than memory subsets.

CDR1 and CDR2 (germline): SEHNR, FQNEAQ (reference sequence). The ends lost 7 bases at V and 3 bases at J; junction bases unmatched: 6. The CDR3 contains 14 residues. A split of CD4+ cells into CD45RA+ naive and CD45RA-negative memory subsets was performed. The V and J genes are TRBV7-9 and TRBJ1-1; TRBD1 matches 9 bases. The TCR comes from a man aged 18 to 30 in good health. Some clones in this sample may be carry-over from other donors' samples. Sequencing was carried out using naive CD4+ T cells from PBMCs. Specified subset: CD45RA+ positively selected. The CDR3 DNA reads as TGTGCCAGCAACGAACAGGGGGCCTACACTGAAGCTTTCTTT. It yields the protein CASNEQGAYTEAFF.